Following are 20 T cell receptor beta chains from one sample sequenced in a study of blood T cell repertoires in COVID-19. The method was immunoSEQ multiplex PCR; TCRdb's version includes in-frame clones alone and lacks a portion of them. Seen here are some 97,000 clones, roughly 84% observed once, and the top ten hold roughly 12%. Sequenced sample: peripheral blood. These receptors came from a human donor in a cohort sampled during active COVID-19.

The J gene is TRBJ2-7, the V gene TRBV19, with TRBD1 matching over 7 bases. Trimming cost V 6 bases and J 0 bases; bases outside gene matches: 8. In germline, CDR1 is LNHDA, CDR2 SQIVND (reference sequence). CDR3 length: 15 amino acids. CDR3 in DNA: TGTGCCAGTAGCACGGACAGGACGAGCTCCTACGAGCAGTACTTC. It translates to CASSTDRTSSYEQYF.

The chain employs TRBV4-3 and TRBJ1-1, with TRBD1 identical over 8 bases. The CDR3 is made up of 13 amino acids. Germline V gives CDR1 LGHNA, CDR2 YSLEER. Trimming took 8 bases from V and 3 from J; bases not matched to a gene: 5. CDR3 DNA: TGCGCCAGCTCGGGCAGGGGGCACACTGAAGCTTTCTTT. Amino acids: CASSGRGHTEAFF.

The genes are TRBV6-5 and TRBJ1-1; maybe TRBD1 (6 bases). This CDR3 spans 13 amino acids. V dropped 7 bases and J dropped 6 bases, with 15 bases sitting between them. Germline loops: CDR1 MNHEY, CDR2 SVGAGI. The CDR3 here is CASIKVGAAEAFF. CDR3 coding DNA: TGTGCCAGCATTAAGGTGGGGGCAGCTGAAGCTTTCTTT.

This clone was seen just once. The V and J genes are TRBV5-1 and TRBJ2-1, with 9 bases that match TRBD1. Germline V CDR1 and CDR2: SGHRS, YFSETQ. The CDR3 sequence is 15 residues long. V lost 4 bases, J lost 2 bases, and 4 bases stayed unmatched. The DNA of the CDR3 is TGCGCCAGCAGCACGGGACAGGGCCCCTACAATGAGCAGTTCTTC. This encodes CASSTGQGPYNEQFF.

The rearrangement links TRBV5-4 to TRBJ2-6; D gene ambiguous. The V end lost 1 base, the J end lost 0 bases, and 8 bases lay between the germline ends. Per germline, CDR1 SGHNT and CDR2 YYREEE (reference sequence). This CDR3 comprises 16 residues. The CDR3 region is CASSLSSSSGANVLTF. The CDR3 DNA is TGTGCCAGCAGCTTGTCTTCGAGCTCTGGGGCCAACGTCCTGACTTTC.

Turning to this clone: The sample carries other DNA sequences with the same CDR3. CDR3 sequence reads: CASSFLGTEAFF. The CDR3 nucleotides are TGTGCCAGCAGTTTCCTCGGTACTGAAGCTTTCTTT. V usage is TRBV27 and J usage is TRBJ1-1; D gene uncertain. Per germline, CDR1 MNHEY and CDR2 SMNVEV (reference sequence). The CDR3 totals 12 residues. Trimming removed 3 bases at V and 5 bases at J, with 7 bases between.

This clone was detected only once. CDR3 protein: CASRDPAGGHTEAFF. The CDR3 DNA is TGTGCCAGCAGAGACCCGGCGGGGGGGCACACTGAAGCTTTCTTT. The V and J genes are TRBV6-5 and TRBJ1-1, with D possibly TRBD1 on 6 matching bases. From germline, CDR1 is MNHEY and CDR2 SVGAGI. This CDR3 region has 15 residues. V dropped 6 bases and J dropped 3 bases, with 17 bases sitting between them.

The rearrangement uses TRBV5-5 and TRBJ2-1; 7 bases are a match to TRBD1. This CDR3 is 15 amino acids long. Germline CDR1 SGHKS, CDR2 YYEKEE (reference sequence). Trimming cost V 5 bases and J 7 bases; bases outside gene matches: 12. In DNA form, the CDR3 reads TGTGCCAGCAGTTGGGGACAGAGTTCCCGAAATGAGCAGTTCTTC. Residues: CASSWGQSSRNEQFF.

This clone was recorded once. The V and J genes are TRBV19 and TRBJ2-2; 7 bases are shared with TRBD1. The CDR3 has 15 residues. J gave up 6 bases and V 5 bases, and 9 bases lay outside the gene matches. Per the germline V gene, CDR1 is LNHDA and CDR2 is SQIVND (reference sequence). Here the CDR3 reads CASSPVGTVSGELFF. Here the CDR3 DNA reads TGTGCCAGTAGTCCGGTCGGGACAGTATCCGGGGAGCTGTTTTTT.

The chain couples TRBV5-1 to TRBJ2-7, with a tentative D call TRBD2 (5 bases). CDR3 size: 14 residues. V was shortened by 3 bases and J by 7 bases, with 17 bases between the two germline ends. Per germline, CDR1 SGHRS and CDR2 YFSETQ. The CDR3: CASSSVQVPGEQYF. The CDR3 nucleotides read TGCGCCAGCAGCTCCGTTCAGGTACCGGGGGAGCAGTACTTC.

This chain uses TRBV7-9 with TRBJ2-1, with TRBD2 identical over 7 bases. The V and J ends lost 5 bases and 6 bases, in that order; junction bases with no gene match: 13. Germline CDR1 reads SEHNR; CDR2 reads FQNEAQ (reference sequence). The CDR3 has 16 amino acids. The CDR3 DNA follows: TGTGCCAGCAGCCCGGCATCGGCGGGGGAGCGCAATGAGCAGTTCTTC. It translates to CASSPASAGERNEQFF. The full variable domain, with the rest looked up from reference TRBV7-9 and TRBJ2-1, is DTGVSQNPRHKITKRGQNVTFRCDPISEHNRLYWYRQTLGQGPEFLTYFQNEAQLEKSRLLSDRFSAERPKGSFSTLEIQRTEQGDSAMYLCASSPASAGERNEQFFGPGTRLTVL.

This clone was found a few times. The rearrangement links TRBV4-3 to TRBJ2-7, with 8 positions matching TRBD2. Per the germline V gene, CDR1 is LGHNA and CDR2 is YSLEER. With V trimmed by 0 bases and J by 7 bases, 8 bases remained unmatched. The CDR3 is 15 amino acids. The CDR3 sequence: CASSQDPAGVSEQYF. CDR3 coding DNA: TGCGCCAGCAGCCAAGATCCAGCGGGAGTTTCTGAGCAGTACTTC.

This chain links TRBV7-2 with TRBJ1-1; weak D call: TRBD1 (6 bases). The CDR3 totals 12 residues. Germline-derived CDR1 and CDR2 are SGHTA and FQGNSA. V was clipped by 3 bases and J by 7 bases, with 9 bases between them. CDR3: CASSFARGEAFF. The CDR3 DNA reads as TGTGCCAGCAGCTTTGCCAGGGGTGAAGCTTTCTTT.

The CDR3 region has the DNA TGTGCCAGTCGGGGGAGGGGGTACTGGGGGAATTCACCCCTCCACTTT. This translates into CASRGRGYWGNSPLHF. The V and J genes are TRBV11-3 and TRBJ1-6; TRBD1 is a possible D gene (6 bases). Trimming shortened V by 9 bases and J by 7 bases, and 22 bases separated the two germline ends. The CDR3 runs 16 residues. Germline lookup yields CDR1 SGHNT and CDR2 YENEEA.

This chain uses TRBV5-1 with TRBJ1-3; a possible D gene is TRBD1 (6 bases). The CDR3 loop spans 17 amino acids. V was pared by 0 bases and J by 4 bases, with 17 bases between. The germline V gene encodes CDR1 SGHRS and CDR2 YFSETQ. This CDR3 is CASSLAGGRGSGNTIYF. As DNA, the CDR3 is TGCGCCAGCAGCTTGGCGGGCGGCAGGGGTTCGGGAAACACCATATATTTT.

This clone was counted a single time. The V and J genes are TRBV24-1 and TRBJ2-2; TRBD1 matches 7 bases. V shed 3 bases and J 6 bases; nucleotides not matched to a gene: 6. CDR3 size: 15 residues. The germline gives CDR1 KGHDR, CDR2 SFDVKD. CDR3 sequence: CATSDIRQGAGELFF. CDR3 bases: TGTGCCACCAGTGATATCCGACAGGGTGCCGGGGAGCTGTTTTTT.

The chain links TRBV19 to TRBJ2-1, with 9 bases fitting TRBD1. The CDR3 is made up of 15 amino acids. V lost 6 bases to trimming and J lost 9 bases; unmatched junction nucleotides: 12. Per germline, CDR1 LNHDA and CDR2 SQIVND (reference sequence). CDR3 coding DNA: TGTGCCAGTAGCCCCGGGACAGGGCCGTGGGGTGAGCAGTTCTTC. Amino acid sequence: CASSPGTGPWGEQFF.

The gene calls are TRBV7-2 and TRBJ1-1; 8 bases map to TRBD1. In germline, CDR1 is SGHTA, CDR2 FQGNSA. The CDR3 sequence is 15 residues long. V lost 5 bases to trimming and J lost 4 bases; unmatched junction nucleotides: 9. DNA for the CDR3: TGTGCCAGCAGCCGGGACAGGTCGGTGTCCACTGAAGCTTTCTTT. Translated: CASSRDRSVSTEAFF.

The CDR3 is CASSSRVGRGNEQFF. The CDR3 DNA is TGTGCCAGCAGCTCCCGGGTCGGCCGGGGCAATGAGCAGTTCTTC. This chain joins TRBV7-9 and TRBJ2-1, with D perhaps matching TRBD2 (5 bases). Trimming cost V 4 bases and J 6 bases, with 16 bases left between them. The CDR3 extends over 15 amino acids. The germline CDR1 and CDR2 sequences are SEHNR and FQNEAQ (reference sequence).

The CDR3 sequence is CASSYSRTSAYTDTQYF. CDR3 coding DNA: TGTGCCAGCAGTTACTCCCGGACTAGCGCGTACACAGATACGCAGTATTTT. V gene TRBV6-2 or TRBV6-3 combines with J gene TRBJ2-3; 9 positions agree with TRBD2. There are 17 residues in the CDR3. The junction had 6 bases not matched to a gene; V was cut back by 0 bases and J by 2 bases. The germline gives CDR1 MNHEY, CDR2 SVGEGT.